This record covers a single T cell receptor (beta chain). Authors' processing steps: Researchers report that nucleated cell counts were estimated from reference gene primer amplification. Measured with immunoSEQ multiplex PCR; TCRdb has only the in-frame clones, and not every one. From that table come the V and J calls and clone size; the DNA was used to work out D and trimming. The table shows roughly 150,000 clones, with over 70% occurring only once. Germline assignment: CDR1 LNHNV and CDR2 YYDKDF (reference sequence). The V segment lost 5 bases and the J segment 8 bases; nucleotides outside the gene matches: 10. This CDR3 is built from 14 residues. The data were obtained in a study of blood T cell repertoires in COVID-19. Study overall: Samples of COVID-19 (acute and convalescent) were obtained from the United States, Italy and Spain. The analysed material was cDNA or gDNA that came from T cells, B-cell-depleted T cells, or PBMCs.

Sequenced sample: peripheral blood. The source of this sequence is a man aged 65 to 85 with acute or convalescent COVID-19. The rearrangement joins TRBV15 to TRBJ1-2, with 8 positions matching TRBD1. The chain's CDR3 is CATSLRGRGLGYTF. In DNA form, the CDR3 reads TGTGCCACCAGCCTCAGGGGGCGAGGGTTAGGCTACACCTTC.